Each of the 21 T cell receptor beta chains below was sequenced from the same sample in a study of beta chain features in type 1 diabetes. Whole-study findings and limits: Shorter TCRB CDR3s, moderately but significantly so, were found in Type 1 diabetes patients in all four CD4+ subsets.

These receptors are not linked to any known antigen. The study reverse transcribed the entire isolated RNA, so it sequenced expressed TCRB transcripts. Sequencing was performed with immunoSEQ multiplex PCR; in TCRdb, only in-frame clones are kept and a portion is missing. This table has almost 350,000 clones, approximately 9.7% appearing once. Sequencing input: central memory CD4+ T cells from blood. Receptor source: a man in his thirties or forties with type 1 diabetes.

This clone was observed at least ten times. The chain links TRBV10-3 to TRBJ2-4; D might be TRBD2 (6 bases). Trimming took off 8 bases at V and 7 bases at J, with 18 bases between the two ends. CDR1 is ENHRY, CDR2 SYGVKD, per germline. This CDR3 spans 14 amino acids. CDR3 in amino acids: CAIRPAGPENIQYF. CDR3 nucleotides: TGTGCCATCCGCCCCGCGGGACCAGAGAACATTCAGTACTTC.

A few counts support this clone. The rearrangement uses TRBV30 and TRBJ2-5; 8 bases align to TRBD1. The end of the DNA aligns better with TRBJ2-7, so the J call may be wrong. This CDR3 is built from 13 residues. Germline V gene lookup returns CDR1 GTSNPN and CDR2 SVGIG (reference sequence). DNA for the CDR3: TGTGCCTGGAGTGGACAGGGGTTCTACGAGCAGTACTTC. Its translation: CAWSGQGFYEQYF.

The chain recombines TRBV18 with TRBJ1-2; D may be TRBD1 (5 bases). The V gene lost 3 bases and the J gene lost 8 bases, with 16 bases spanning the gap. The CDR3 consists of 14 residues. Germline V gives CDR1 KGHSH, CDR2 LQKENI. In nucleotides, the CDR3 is TGTGCCAGCTCACCGGTGCACGAAGGGGAGGGCTACACCTTC. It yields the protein CASSPVHEGEGYTF.

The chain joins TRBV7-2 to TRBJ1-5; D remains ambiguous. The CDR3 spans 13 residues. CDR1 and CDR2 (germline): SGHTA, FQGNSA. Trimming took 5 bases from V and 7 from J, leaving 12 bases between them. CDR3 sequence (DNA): TGTGCCAGCAGCCAAAACGCGGGCCAGCCCCAGCATTTT. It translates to CASSQNAGQPQHF.

CDR3 protein: CASSNRVEQPQHF. The CDR3 region has the DNA TGTGCCAGCAGTAACAGGGTGGAGCAGCCCCAGCATTTT. V is TRBV6-5 and J is TRBJ1-5; perhaps TRBD1 as D (6 bases). V gave up 5 bases and J gave up 7 bases, with 12 bases separating them. Germline V gene data show CDR1 as MNHEY and CDR2 as SVGAGI. The CDR3 contains 13 residues.

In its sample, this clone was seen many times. CDR3 nucleotides: TGTGCCAGTAGTAGATACAATGAGCAGTTCTTC. This codes for CASSRYNEQFF. The chain couples TRBV19 to TRBJ2-1; no firm D call. The CDR3 runs 11 residues. Germline CDR1 and CDR2: LNHDA and SQIVND (reference sequence). Trimming removed 4 bases from V and 4 bases from J, with 2 bases in between.

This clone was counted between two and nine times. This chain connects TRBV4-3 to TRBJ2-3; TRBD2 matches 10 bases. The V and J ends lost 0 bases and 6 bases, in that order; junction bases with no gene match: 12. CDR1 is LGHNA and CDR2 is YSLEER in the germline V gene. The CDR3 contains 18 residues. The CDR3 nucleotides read TGCGCCAGCAGCCAAGAGGGGGTCTGGACTAGCGGTAAGGATACGCAGTATTTT. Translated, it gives CASSQEGVWTSGKDTQYF.

The CDR3 DNA reads as TGTGCCAGTACCCTAGGAGGTCGAACGCATGGCAATCAGCCCCAGCATTTT. This gives the protein CASTLGGRTHGNQPQHF. The chain links TRBV19 to TRBJ1-5; no clear D gene. V was pared by 7 bases and J by 2 bases, with 21 bases between. Germline V gives CDR1 LNHDA, CDR2 SQIVND (reference sequence). The CDR3 has 17 residues.

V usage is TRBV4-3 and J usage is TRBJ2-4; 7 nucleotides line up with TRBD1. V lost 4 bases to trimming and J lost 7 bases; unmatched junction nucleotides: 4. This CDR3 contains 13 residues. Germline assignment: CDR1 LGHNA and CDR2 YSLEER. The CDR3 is CASSPEGGNIQYF. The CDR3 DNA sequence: TGCGCCAGCAGCCCCGAAGGGGGCAACATTCAGTACTTC.

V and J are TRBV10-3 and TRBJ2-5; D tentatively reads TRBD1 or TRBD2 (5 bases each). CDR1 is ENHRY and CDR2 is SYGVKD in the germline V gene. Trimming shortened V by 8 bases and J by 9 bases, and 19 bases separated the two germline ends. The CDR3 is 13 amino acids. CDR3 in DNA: TGTGCCATCTCGACAGAGGGCTTTGGGGCCCAGTACTTC. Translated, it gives CAISTEGFGAQYF.

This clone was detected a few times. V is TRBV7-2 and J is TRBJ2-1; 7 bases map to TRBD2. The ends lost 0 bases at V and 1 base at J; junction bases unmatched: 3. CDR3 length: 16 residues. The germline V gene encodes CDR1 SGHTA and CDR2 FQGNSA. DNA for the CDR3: TGTGCCAGCAGCTTAGCGGGGGGGTTTTCCTACAATGAGCAGTTCTTC. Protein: CASSLAGGFSYNEQFF.

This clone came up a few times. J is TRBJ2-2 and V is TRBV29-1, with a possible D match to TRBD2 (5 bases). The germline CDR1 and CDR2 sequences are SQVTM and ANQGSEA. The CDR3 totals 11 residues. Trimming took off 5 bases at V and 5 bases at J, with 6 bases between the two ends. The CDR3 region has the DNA TGCAGCGTTTCGGGGACCGGGGAGCTGTTTTTT. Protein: CSVSGTGELFF.

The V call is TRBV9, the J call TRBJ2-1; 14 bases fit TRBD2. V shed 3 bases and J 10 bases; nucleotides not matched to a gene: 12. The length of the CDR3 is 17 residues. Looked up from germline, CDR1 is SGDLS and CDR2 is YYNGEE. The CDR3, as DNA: TGTGCCAGCAGCGCACCGACTAGCGGGGGGGCCGTAGGCGAGCAGTTCTTC. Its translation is CASSAPTSGGAVGEQFF.

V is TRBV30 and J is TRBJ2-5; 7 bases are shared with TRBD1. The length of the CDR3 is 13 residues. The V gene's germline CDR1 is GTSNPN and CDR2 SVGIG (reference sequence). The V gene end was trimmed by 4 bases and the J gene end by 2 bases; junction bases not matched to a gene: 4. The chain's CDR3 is CAWTRGQQETQYF. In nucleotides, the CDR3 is TGTGCCTGGACAAGGGGACAGCAAGAGACCCAGTACTTC.

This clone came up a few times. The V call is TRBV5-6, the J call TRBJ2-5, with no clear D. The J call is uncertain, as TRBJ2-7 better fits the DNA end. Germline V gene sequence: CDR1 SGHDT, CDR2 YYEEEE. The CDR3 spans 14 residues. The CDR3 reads CASSPNVGSYEQYF. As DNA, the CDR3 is TGTGCCAGCAGCCCCAATGTGGGGTCCTACGAGCAGTACTTC.

The CDR3 region is CASSPPPRQGSYEQYF. CDR3 coding DNA: TGTGCCAGCAGCCCTCCTCCCCGACAGGGCTCCTACGAGCAGTACTTC. This chain connects TRBV7-9 to TRBJ2-7; 7 positions match TRBD1. This CDR3 has 16 residues. V lost 5 bases to trimming and J lost 0 bases; unmatched junction nucleotides: 10. Looked up from germline, CDR1 is SEHNR and CDR2 is FQNEAQ (reference sequence).

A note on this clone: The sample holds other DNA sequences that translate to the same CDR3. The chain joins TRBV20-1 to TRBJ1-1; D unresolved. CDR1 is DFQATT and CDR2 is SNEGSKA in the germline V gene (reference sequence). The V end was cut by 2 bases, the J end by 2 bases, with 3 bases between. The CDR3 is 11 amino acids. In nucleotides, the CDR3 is TGCAGTGCTAGACTTAACACTGAAGCTTTCTTT. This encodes CSARLNTEAFF.

DNA of the CDR3: TGCGCCAGCAGCTCCGGGACAGGGGAGAGCGGGGAGCTGTTTTTT. It translates to CASSSGTGESGELFF. The V and J genes are TRBV5-1 and TRBJ2-2; 10 bases are a match to TRBD1. V trimming: 3 bases; J trimming: 7 bases; junction bases outside the gene matches: 6. The CDR3 extends over 15 amino acids. Germline-derived CDR1 and CDR2 are SGHRS and YFSETQ.

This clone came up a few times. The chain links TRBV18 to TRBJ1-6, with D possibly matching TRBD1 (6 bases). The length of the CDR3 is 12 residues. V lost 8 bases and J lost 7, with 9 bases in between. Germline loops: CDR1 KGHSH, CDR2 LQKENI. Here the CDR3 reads CASQGKNSPLHF. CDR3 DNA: TGTGCCAGCCAGGGGAAGAATTCACCCCTCCACTTT.

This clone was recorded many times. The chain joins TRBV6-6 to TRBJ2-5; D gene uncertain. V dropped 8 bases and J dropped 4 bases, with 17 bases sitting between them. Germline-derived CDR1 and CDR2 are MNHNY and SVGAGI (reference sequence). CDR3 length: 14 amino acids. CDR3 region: CASGFPNQPETQYF. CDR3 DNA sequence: TGTGCCAGCGGCTTTCCCAACCAGCCAGAGACCCAGTACTTC.

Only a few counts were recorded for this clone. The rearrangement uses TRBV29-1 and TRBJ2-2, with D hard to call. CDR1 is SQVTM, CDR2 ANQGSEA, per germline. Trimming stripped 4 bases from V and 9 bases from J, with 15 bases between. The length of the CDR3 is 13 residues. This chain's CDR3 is CSVAHSPNRELFF. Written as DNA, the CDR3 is TGCAGCGTTGCCCATAGCCCTAATAGGGAGCTGTTTTTT.